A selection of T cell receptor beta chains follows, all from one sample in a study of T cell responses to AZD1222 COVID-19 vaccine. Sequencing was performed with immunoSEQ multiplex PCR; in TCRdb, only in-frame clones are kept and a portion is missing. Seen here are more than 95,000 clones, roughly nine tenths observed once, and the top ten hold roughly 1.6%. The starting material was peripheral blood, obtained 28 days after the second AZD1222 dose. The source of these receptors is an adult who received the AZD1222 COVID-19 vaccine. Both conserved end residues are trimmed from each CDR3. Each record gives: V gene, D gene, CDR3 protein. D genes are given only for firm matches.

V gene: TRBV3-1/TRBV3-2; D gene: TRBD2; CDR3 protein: ASSRLADTGELF
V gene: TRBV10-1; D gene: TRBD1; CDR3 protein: ASRGPQGGANQPQH
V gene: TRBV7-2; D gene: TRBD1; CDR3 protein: ASSFVRGNYGYT
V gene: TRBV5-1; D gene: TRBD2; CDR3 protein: ASSWGTSGSNEQF
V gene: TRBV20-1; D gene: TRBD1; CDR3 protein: SASDRGDYNEQF
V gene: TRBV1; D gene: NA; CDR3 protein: TSCRRTNQPQH
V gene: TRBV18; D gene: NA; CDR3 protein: ASSPGTSNEKLF
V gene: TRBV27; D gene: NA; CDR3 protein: ASRKSETVYNEQF
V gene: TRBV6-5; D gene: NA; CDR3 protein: ASSQDSARPQH
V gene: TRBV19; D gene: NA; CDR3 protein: ASSPDQETQY
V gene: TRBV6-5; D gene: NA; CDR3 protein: ASTRLRAHTGELF
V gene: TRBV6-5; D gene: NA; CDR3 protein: ASSYAEYNEQF
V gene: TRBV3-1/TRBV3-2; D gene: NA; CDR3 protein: ASSQDPQAPQQLAF
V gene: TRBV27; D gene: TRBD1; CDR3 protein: ASSRTGGSGYGYT
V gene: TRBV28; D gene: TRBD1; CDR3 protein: ASSSPPGQGHGYT
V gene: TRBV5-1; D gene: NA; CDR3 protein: ASSPGNKGTDTQY